The source of this TCR beta chain is a study of T cell responses to AZD1222 COVID-19 vaccine. Details on this clone: Its antigen is currently unknown.

Broader study findings: A reported finding is that nearly half of spike-specific TCRs target unmutated variant regions. Spike was spanned by vaccine-associated CD4 TCRs, with dominance at 160-218 and 743-854.

With V trimmed by 4 bases and J by 7 bases, 14 bases remained unmatched. In germline, CDR1 is SNHLY, CDR2 FYNNEI. This CDR3 spans 18 amino acids. Libraries were prepared by immunoSEQ multiplex PCR; TCRdb keeps only in-frame clonotypes and omits some of them. The data hold approximately 60,000 clones, with less than 90% observed a single time. The chain combines TRBV2 with TRBJ1-5; 12 bases fit TRBD1. The sample consisted of peripheral blood, taken on day 0 of AZD1222 vaccination. The origin of this receptor is an adult in good health. This CDR3 is CASSVTRTGTGGGQPQHF. The CDR3 nucleotides are TGTGCCAGCAGTGTAACCCGGACCGGGACAGGGGGCGGGCAGCCCCAGCATTTT.